Presented here are 31 T cell receptor beta chains from one specimen sequenced in a study of CD8+ T cells in alopecia areata. Extraction and reverse transcription of RNA yielded cDNA as the sequencing template. The repertoire was sequenced with immunoSEQ multiplex PCR; TCRdb's copy has only in-frame clones and lacks some. In the table there are about 150,000 clones, 45% to 60% of which are singletons. The sample was CD8+ T cells sorted from blood, taken at week 0. The receptors come from a human donor with alopecia areata.

This sequence joins TRBV7-8 and TRBJ1-1, with a weak D call TRBD1 (6 bases). Germline values: CDR1 SGHVS, CDR2 FQNEAQ. This CDR3 is built from 15 residues. Trimming cost V 5 bases and J 5 bases, with 18 bases left between them. The CDR3 loop reads CASSQDRGAGTEAFF. CDR3 coding DNA: TGTGCCAGCAGCCAAGATAGGGGGGCTGGGACTGAAGCTTTCTTT. The full variable domain, with the rest looked up from reference TRBV7-8 and TRBJ1-1, is GAGVSQSPRYKVAKRGQDVALRCDPISGHVSLFWYQQALGQGPEFLTYFQNEAQLDKSGLPSDRFFAERPEGSVSTLKIQRTQQEDSAVYLCASSQDRGAGTEAFFGQGTRLTVV.

This clone was recorded a few times. The sample holds other DNA sequences that translate to the same CDR3. The chain couples TRBV29-1 to TRBJ2-1; 7 positions agree with TRBD2. The CDR3 is 13 residues long. Trimming cost V 3 bases and J 1 base; bases outside gene matches: 0. CDR1 SQVTM and CDR2 ANQGSEA come from the germline V gene. The CDR3 protein is CSVEGGSYNEQFF. In DNA, the CDR3 is TGCAGCGTTGAGGGAGGGTCCTACAATGAGCAGTTCTTC.

This CDR3 is CSVEDPFEPRTGELFF. The CDR3 DNA is TGCAGCGTTGAAGATCCCTTCGAGCCCCGAACCGGGGAGCTGTTTTTT. The chain employs TRBV29-1 and TRBJ2-2; no clear D. The V end was cut by 0 bases, the J end by 5 bases, with 16 bases between. In germline, CDR1 is SQVTM, CDR2 ANQGSEA. The length of the CDR3 is 16 residues.

Of note for this clone: One end of the junction is discordant with germline, which a read error may explain. In DNA, the CDR3 is TGTGCCAGCAGTGACTCCTCAGGGGCCACAGATACGCAGTATTTT. Residues: CASSDSSGATDTQYF. This chain links TRBV6-5 with TRBJ2-3, with D perhaps matching TRBD1 (6 bases). The length of the CDR3 is 15 residues. Germline V gene data show CDR1 as MNHEY and CDR2 as SVGAGI.

The rearrangement uses TRBV7-2 and TRBJ1-6, with a tentative D call TRBD1 (6 bases). V shed 4 bases and J shed 7 bases, with 11 bases lying between them. This CDR3 is built from 14 residues. CDR1 and CDR2 from the germline V gene are SGHTA and FQGNSA. Here the CDR3 reads CASSSLTGNSPLHF. CDR3 nucleotides: TGTGCCAGCAGCTCCCTGACAGGCAATTCACCCCTCCACTTT. Full variable domain (outside the CDR3, taken from reference TRBV7-2 and TRBJ1-6): GAGVSQSPSNKVTEKGKDVELRCDPISGHTALYWYRQSLGQGLEFLIYFQGNSAPDKSGLPSDRFSAERTGGSVSTLTIQRTQQEDSAVYLCASSSLTGNSPLHFGNGTRLTVT.

The CDR3 spells CAWIPVGAKDTEAFF. Here the CDR3 DNA reads TGTGCCTGGATCCCCGTGGGGGCCAAGGACACTGAAGCTTTCTTT. V usage is TRBV30 and J usage is TRBJ1-1; possible D gene TRBD1, 6 bases. Between the trimmed V and J ends, which lost 4 bases and 3 bases, there was a span of 18 bases. Germline assignment: CDR1 GTSNPN and CDR2 SVGIG (reference sequence). This CDR3 region has 15 residues.

As DNA, the CDR3 is TGCGCCAGCAGTGACCCTAGCGGGGGGTACGAGCAGTACTTC. Its protein is CASSDPSGGYEQYF. The V call is TRBV10-2, the J call TRBJ2-7; 11 nucleotides match TRBD2. Germline CDR1 and CDR2: WSHSY and SAAADI. The J segment lost 4 bases and the V segment lost 3 bases, leaving 2 bases of the junction unmatched. The CDR3 loop spans 14 amino acids.

The chain links TRBV6-5 to TRBJ2-4, with 7 positions matching TRBD1. The CDR3 is 13 residues long. Looked up from germline, CDR1 is MNHEY and CDR2 is SVGAGI. Germline trimming cut 6 bases from V and 2 bases from J; bases unmatched to any gene: 1. CDR3 coding DNA: TGTGCCAGCAGGGGACAGTCCAAAAACATTCAGTACTTC. Residues: CASRGQSKNIQYF.

V and J are TRBV25-1 and TRBJ2-7; tentative D call: TRBD1 (6 bases). V lost 4 bases and J lost 1, with 14 bases in between. Germline V gives CDR1 MGHDK, CDR2 SYGVNS. The CDR3 covers 15 residues. As DNA, the CDR3 is TGTGCCAGCAGTGTGACCTGGGACAATTCCTACGAGCAGTACTTC. Translation gives CASSVTWDNSYEQYF.

This clone was seen a handful of times. This chain joins TRBV2 and TRBJ1-1, with a weak D call TRBD1 (5 bases). The CDR3 runs to 14 residues. Germline CDR1 is SNHLY and CDR2 is FYNNEI. Trimming took 3 bases from V and 5 from J, leaving 13 bases between them. CDR3 loop: CASSDLGGGTEAFF. The CDR3 DNA reads TGTGCCAGCAGTGATCTTGGGGGAGGTACTGAAGCTTTCTTT.

This clone was seen more than once but under ten times. The chain is built from TRBV2 and TRBJ1-1, with D uncertain. With 1 base removed from V and 8 bases from J, the gap between germline ends came to 17 bases. The CDR3 has 15 residues. The V gene's germline CDR1 is SNHLY and CDR2 FYNNEI. CDR3 protein: CASSEVTGNSEEAFF. CDR3 nucleotide sequence: TGTGCCAGCAGTGAAGTGACGGGTAACAGCGAGGAAGCTTTCTTT.

V gene TRBV29-1 combines with J gene TRBJ1-2, with TRBD1 identical over 9 bases. The CDR3 spans 15 residues. Trimming at V came to 3 bases and at J to 2 bases, leaving 7 bases not matched to a gene. The germline V gene encodes CDR1 SQVTM and CDR2 ANQGSEA. CDR3 DNA sequence: TGCAGCGTTGAGGGGGAGGACAGGGGAAACTATGGCTACACCTTC. Its translation: CSVEGEDRGNYGYTF.

The chain combines TRBV11-2 with TRBJ2-1; 9 bases map to TRBD2. This CDR3 has 16 residues. The V segment lost 5 bases and the J segment 7 bases; nucleotides outside the gene matches: 12. Germline CDR1 reads SGHAT; CDR2 reads FQNNGV. The chain's CDR3 is CASSHTTAGGPNEQFF. In nucleotides, the CDR3 is TGTGCCAGCAGCCATACTACGGCGGGGGGGCCGAATGAGCAGTTCTTC. The entire variable domain, with the rest obtained from reference TRBV11-2 and TRBJ2-1, is as follows: EAGVAQSPRYKIIEKRQSVAFWCNPISGHATLYWYQQILGQGPKLLIQFQNNGVVDDSQLPKDRFSAERLKGVDSTLKIQPAKLEDSAVYLCASSHTTAGGPNEQFFGPGTRLTVL.

V gene TRBV29-1 combines with J gene TRBJ2-3; D perhaps matches TRBD2 (5 bases). Germline CDR1 and CDR2: SQVTM and ANQGSEA. V was trimmed by 4 bases and J by 2 bases, leaving 22 bases between them. The CDR3 loop spans 17 amino acids. The CDR3 region has the DNA TGCAGCGTTGGGTCCCCCGCAGAGGGCAGAGTCACAGATACGCAGTATTTT. Residues: CSVGSPAEGRVTDTQYF.

This clone was observed a few times. The CDR3 reads CSVEGTAPRSGEQYF. CDR3 bases: TGCAGCGTTGAAGGAACGGCCCCCCGTTCGGGCGAGCAGTACTTC. V and J are TRBV29-1 and TRBJ2-7; D is unresolved. This CDR3 has 15 residues. Between the trimmed V and J ends, which lost 1 base and 6 bases, there was a span of 19 bases. Germline values: CDR1 SQVTM, CDR2 ANQGSEA.

This clone was counted between two and nine times. The J gene is TRBJ1-3, the V gene TRBV4-3; D is ambiguous. CDR3 size: 14 residues. The V and J ends lost 1 base and 3 bases respectively, with 7 bases between them. Germline V gene lookup returns CDR1 LGHNA and CDR2 YSLEER. CDR3 residues: CASSQVTDGNTIYF. The CDR3 DNA sequence: TGCGCCAGCAGCCAAGTGACGGATGGAAACACCATATATTTT.

The chain recombines TRBV6-4 with TRBJ2-3; 8 bases line up with TRBD1. CDR3 length equals 16 residues. The germline V gene encodes CDR1 MRHNA and CDR2 SNTAGT. V dropped 4 bases and J dropped 1; count of bases not matched to a gene: 7. The CDR3 nucleotides read TGTGCCAGCAGTGCCCACGGACAGGGTCGCACAGATACGCAGTATTTT. Amino acids: CASSAHGQGRTDTQYF.

A remark on this clone: Other nucleotide sequences from this sample produce the same CDR3. The genes are TRBV27 and TRBJ2-7; D gene uncertain. The CDR3 sequence is 12 residues long. V was pared by 4 bases and J by 0 bases, with 4 bases between. Germline CDR1 and CDR2: MNHEY and SMNVEV (reference sequence). The CDR3 bases are TGTGCCAGCAGTTCGAGCTCCTACGAGCAGTACTTC. Amino acids: CASSSSSYEQYF.

This clone has only a few counts. J is TRBJ2-1 and V is TRBV5-4, with D possibly matching TRBD2 (6 bases). This CDR3 region has 13 residues. Germline loops: CDR1 SGHNT, CDR2 YYREEE (reference sequence). V was clipped by 4 bases and J by 8 bases, with 13 bases between them. CDR3 sequence reads: CASSQRSSDEQFF. CDR3 nucleotide sequence: TGTGCCAGCAGCCAGCGCTCTAGCGATGAGCAGTTCTTC.

The chain joins TRBV6-6 to TRBJ2-4; weak D call: TRBD1 (5 bases). The CDR3 covers 12 residues. V was shortened by 7 bases and J by 9 bases, with 13 bases between the two germline ends. Per the germline V gene, CDR1 is MNHNY and CDR2 is SVGAGI (reference sequence). The CDR3: CASTQQAGIQYF. CDR3 nucleotide sequence: TGTGCCAGCACTCAACAGGCTGGCATTCAGTACTTC.

The chain combines TRBV4-3 with TRBJ1-6; 11 bases are shared with TRBD1. CDR1 and CDR2 (germline): LGHNA, YSLEER. The V segment lost 1 base and the J segment 3 bases; nucleotides outside the gene matches: 2. The CDR3 contains 17 residues. DNA for the CDR3: TGCGCCAGCAGCCAAGGGACAGGGGGCGACTATAATTCACCCCTCCACTTT. Translated, it gives CASSQGTGGDYNSPLHF.

The chain couples TRBV4-1 to TRBJ1-1, with 7 bases identical to TRBD1. Unmatched junction bases numbered 10, after V lost 9 bases and J lost 6 bases. Per germline, CDR1 MGHRA and CDR2 YSYEKL. CDR3 length: 13 residues. The CDR3 DNA follows: TGCGCCAGTTCTAGGCAGGGGGACCCTGAAGCTTTCTTT. It specifies CASSRQGDPEAFF.

The chain employs TRBV6-5 and TRBJ1-1, with D possibly matching TRBD1 (5 bases). V lost 2 bases and J 10 bases, leaving 8 bases between the germline ends. The CDR3 extends over 11 amino acids. Germline V lookup: CDR1 MNHEY, CDR2 SVGAGI. The CDR3 DNA is TGTGCCAGCAGTTACCGGGACGTAGCTTTCTTT. Protein sequence: CASSYRDVAFF.

The chain employs TRBV11-2 and TRBJ2-5; no firm D call. Germline V gene lookup returns CDR1 SGHAT and CDR2 FQNNGV. Trimming shortened V by 0 bases and J by 5 bases, and 10 bases separated the two germline ends. CDR3 length: 14 amino acids. In DNA, the CDR3 is TGTGCCAGCAGCTTAGAACGGCGCCGTGAGACCCAGTACTTC. This gives the protein CASSLERRRETQYF.

V gene TRBV7-3 combines with J gene TRBJ2-3; no reliable D call. The CDR3 totals 10 residues. The germline CDR1 and CDR2 sequences are SGHTA and FQGTGA. The ends were cut back, 10 bases at V and 6 bases at J, with 8 bases in the middle. The CDR3 DNA reads as TGTGCCATACTTCGGGATACGCAGTATTTT. Encoded protein: CAILRDTQYF.

The chain uses TRBV4-3 and TRBJ1-1, with D tentatively TRBD1 (6 bases). V was shortened by 2 bases and J by 1 base, with 11 bases between the two germline ends. CDR1 and CDR2 from the germline V gene are LGHNA and YSLEER. The CDR3 is 15 residues long. The CDR3 reads CASSQKTGANTEAFF. The CDR3 DNA reads as TGCGCCAGCAGCCAAAAGACGGGGGCGAACACTGAAGCTTTCTTT.

The chain couples TRBV6-5 to TRBJ2-5; no clear D. This CDR3 region has 13 residues. Germline V gene sequence: CDR1 MNHEY, CDR2 SVGAGI. V was shortened by 4 bases and J by 2 bases, with 8 bases between the two germline ends. In DNA form, the CDR3 reads TGTGCCAGCAGTTTGGTACAGCAAGAGACCCAGTACTTC. Protein sequence: CASSLVQQETQYF.

This clone was picked up a small number of times. This sequence joins TRBV19 and TRBJ1-2; D is perhaps TRBD1 (5 bases). The CDR3 is made up of 12 amino acids. Trimming pared 4 bases from V and 5 bases from J, leaving 8 bases between. Germline CDR1 is LNHDA and CDR2 is SQIVND (reference sequence). This CDR3 is CASSTGPYGYTF. The CDR3 DNA sequence: TGTGCCAGTAGTACGGGACCTTATGGCTACACCTTC.

The chain recombines TRBV7-6 with TRBJ2-1, with 8 nucleotides matching TRBD2. Looked up from germline, CDR1 is SGHVS and CDR2 is FNYEAQ. The CDR3 is 18 amino acids. V lost 2 bases and J lost 4; bases outside the gene matches: 13. Here the CDR3 reads CASSLRRPGTSSYNEQFF. The CDR3 DNA sequence: TGTGCCAGCAGCTTAAGACGGCCCGGGACTAGTTCTTACAATGAGCAGTTCTTC.

J is TRBJ2-1 and V is TRBV5-1; D is unresolved. This CDR3 is built from 12 residues. In germline, CDR1 is SGHRS, CDR2 YFSETQ. The V end was cut by 1 base, the J end by 5 bases, with 4 bases between. In nucleotides, the CDR3 is TGCGCCAGCAGCTTGCGGGACAATGAGCAGTTCTTC. This encodes CASSLRDNEQFF.

The chain couples TRBV9 to TRBJ1-2, with TRBD1 as a possible D gene (6 bases). Germline CDR1 is SGDLS and CDR2 is YYNGEE. V gave up 4 bases and J gave up 2 bases, with 15 bases separating them. This CDR3 is built from 15 residues. For the CDR3, the DNA is TGTGCCAGCAGCCCCCGACAGGCGAGCAACTATGGCTACACCTTC. Its translation: CASSPRQASNYGYTF.